One TCR beta chain is described in this entry. Researchers used genomic DNA as the template to profile TCR beta VDJ and CDR3. TCRdb processed the reads anew with MiXCR; each CDR3 protein has one entry. The sample shows around 170,000 distinct CDR3 sequences, roughly 63% of them seen only once. Trimming pared 6 bases from V and 1 base from J, leaving 11 bases between. This CDR3 contains 13 residues. Germline CDR1 reads DFQATT; CDR2 reads SNEGSKA (reference sequence). The data derive from a study of CD8+CD57+ T cells in acquired aplastic anemia. Sequencing was done on a sample of sorted CD4+, CD8+, or CD8+CD57+ T cells (not recorded which) from PBMCs. The chain joins TRBV20-1 to TRBJ2-3; D is possibly TRBD2 (5 bases). The receptor comes from a human donor in good health. The CDR3 here is CSAESSGTDTQYF. In nucleotides, the CDR3 is TGCAGTGCGGAGAGTAGCGGCACAGATACGCAGTATTTT.